These 24 T cell receptor beta chains came from one sample sequenced in a study of shared clonotypes between healthy human individuals. Profiled with immunoSEQ multiplex PCR; TCRdb holds only in-frame clones, not every one. The repertoire includes around 2,000,000 clones, 85% to 95% of them detected once, and 0.1% to 0.15% sits in the top ten. Sequencing was done on a sample of naive CD4+ T cells sorted from blood. Subset in this sample: CD45RA+ positively selected. Receptors were obtained from a young man in good health.

V gene TRBV6-6 combines with J gene TRBJ1-3, with 7 bases identical to TRBD1. The J segment lost 0 bases and the V segment lost 2 bases, leaving 4 bases of the junction unmatched. Germline V CDR1 and CDR2: MNHNY, SVGAGI (reference sequence). This CDR3 region has 16 residues. The DNA for the CDR3 is TGTGCCAGCAGTTACGAGGGACAGCTCTCTGGAAACACCATATATTTT. It is translated as CASSYEGQLSGNTIYF.

The V and J genes are TRBV30 and TRBJ1-6; the D gene is possibly TRBD1 (5 bases). The germline CDR1 and CDR2 sequences are GTSNPN and SVGIG (reference sequence). V gave up 5 bases and J gave up 9 bases, with 14 bases separating them. The CDR3 contains 13 residues. The CDR3 DNA reads TGTGCCTGGGGCCGGGACTTAGGTTCACCCCTCCACTTT. Its translation: CAWGRDLGSPLHF.

Worth noting for this clone: Distinct nucleotide sequences in the sample also encode this CDR3. The rearrangement links TRBV27 to TRBJ1-2; D is ambiguous. Between the trimmed V and J ends, which lost 4 bases and 0 bases, there was a span of 6 bases. CDR3 length equals 13 residues. The germline CDR1 and CDR2 sequences are MNHEY and SMNVEV (reference sequence). The CDR3 loop reads CASSSRANYGYTF. The CDR3, as DNA: TGTGCCAGCAGTTCCCGAGCTAACTATGGCTACACCTTC.

This chain joins TRBV11-2 and TRBJ1-3, with a tentative D call TRBD1 (5 bases). Germline lookup yields CDR1 SGHAT and CDR2 FQNNGV. V lost 4 bases to trimming and J lost 0 bases, with 13 bases between them. The CDR3 sequence is 16 residues long. The CDR3 loop is CASSSPGRDSGNTIYF. The DNA of the CDR3 is TGTGCCAGCAGCTCCCCCGGCAGGGACTCTGGAAACACCATATATTTT.

The chain combines TRBV19 with TRBJ1-5; 7 positions match TRBD1. Germline V gene sequence: CDR1 LNHDA, CDR2 SQIVND (reference sequence). The CDR3 is 15 amino acids. V lost 3 bases and J lost 6; bases outside the gene matches: 8. CDR3 in amino acids: CASSMEGGYRQPQHF. CDR3 DNA: TGTGCCAGTAGTATGGAAGGGGGCTATCGTCAGCCCCAGCATTTT.

This clone was counted once. The V and J genes are TRBV9 and TRBJ1-1, with D hard to call. V lost 0 bases to trimming and J lost 4 bases, with 16 bases between them. The CDR3 totals 16 residues. Germline V CDR1 and CDR2: SGDLS, YYNGEE. CDR3 region: CASSVGSIASGTEAFF. In nucleotides, the CDR3 is TGTGCCAGCAGCGTAGGTAGTATCGCCTCGGGCACTGAAGCTTTCTTT.

This sequence joins TRBV21-1 and TRBJ2-7. TRBV21-1 is a documented pseudogene. This CDR3 comprises 19 residues. CDR3 in amino acids: CASSKNGPGARRGMNEQYF. In DNA form, the CDR3 reads TGTGCCAGCAGCAAAAATGGTCCAGGGGCGCGGAGGGGGATGAACGAGCAGTACTTC.

The chain has TRBV29-1 and TRBJ1-1; 8 positions match TRBD1. This CDR3 has 15 residues. Trimming cost V 7 bases and J 1 base; bases outside gene matches: 11. CDR1 SQVTM and CDR2 ANQGSEA come from the germline V gene. The CDR3 nucleotides read TGCAGCGGGCGTGACAGGGGACCTCCGAACACTGAAGCTTTCTTT. It specifies CSGRDRGPPNTEAFF.

The gene calls are TRBV19 and TRBJ2-7, with TRBD2 identical over 11 bases. CDR3 length: 14 amino acids. Germline-derived CDR1 and CDR2 are LNHDA and SQIVND (reference sequence). The ends lost 4 bases at V and 6 bases at J; junction bases unmatched: 5. The CDR3 is CASSTGTSGVEQYF. CDR3 nucleotide sequence: TGTGCCAGTAGTACCGGGACTAGCGGCGTCGAGCAGTACTTC. The entire variable domain, with the rest obtained from reference TRBV19 and TRBJ2-7, is as follows: DGGITQSPKYLFRKEGQNVTLSCEQNLNHDAMYWYRQDPGQGLRLIYYSQIVNDFQKGDIAEGYSVSREKKESFPLTVTSAQKNPTAFYLCASSTGTSGVEQYFGPGTRLTVT.

The CDR3 region is CASSSDSKDGGSGNTIYF. CDR3 nucleotide sequence: TGTGCCAGCAGCTCCGACTCGAAAGACGGAGGCTCTGGAAACACCATATATTTT. The gene calls are TRBV5-4 and TRBJ1-3, with no clear D. Trimming pared 3 bases from V and 0 bases from J, leaving 19 bases between. The CDR3 totals 18 residues. From germline, CDR1 is SGHNT and CDR2 YYREEE (reference sequence).

J is TRBJ2-3 and V is TRBV6-1, with a possible D match to TRBD2 (6 bases). The CDR3 runs 16 residues. Trimming left V 4 bases short and J 0 bases short, with 14 bases between. The germline CDR1 and CDR2 sequences are MNHNS and SASEGT. The DNA for the CDR3 is TGTGCCAGCAGTGGCGGGACGATAGCCAGCACAGATACGCAGTATTTT. Translation: CASSGGTIASTDTQYF.

Note on this clone: The sample carries other DNA sequences with the same CDR3. The chain recombines TRBV5-1 with TRBJ2-3; TRBD1 matches 9 bases. V shed 3 bases and J 4 bases; nucleotides not matched to a gene: 3. Germline loops: CDR1 SGHRS, CDR2 YFSETQ. The CDR3 loop spans 14 amino acids. Here the CDR3 reads CASSSGQGPDTQYF. CDR3 bases: TGCGCCAGCAGCTCGGGACAGGGACCAGATACGCAGTATTTT.

On this clone itself: The same CDR3 is also encoded by other DNA sequences in this sample. V and J are TRBV6-6 and TRBJ1-1, with D uncertain. The CDR3 has 15 amino acids. V was pared by 0 bases and J by 1 base, with 9 bases between. The germline V gene encodes CDR1 MNHNY and CDR2 SVGAGI (reference sequence). The CDR3 loop reads CASSYSGRGNTEAFF. The DNA for the CDR3 is TGTGCCAGCAGTTACTCTGGCAGAGGGAACACTGAAGCTTTCTTT.

This sequence joins TRBV5-6 and TRBJ2-7; D is possibly TRBD1 or TRBD2 (5 bases each). The CDR3 has 14 amino acids. Per the germline V gene, CDR1 is SGHDT and CDR2 is YYEEEE. Trimming removed 4 bases at V and 6 bases at J, with 17 bases between. CDR3 loop: CASSVVTSRGEQYF. DNA for the CDR3: TGTGCCAGCAGCGTGGTTACGTCGAGGGGCGAGCAGTACTTC.

V and J are TRBV19 and TRBJ2-1, with D possibly being TRBD2 (6 bases). The CDR3 consists of 13 residues. CDR1 and CDR2 from the germline V gene are LNHDA and SQIVND (reference sequence). Trimming left V 7 bases short and J 3 bases short, with 10 bases between. The CDR3 DNA is TGTGCCAGTATGGGGACTGGCTACAATGAGCAGTTCTTC. Translating gives CASMGTGYNEQFF.

The chain is built from TRBV15 and TRBJ2-1; 8 bases match TRBD2. Trimming cost V 0 bases and J 13 bases; bases outside gene matches: 5. Germline loops: CDR1 LNHNV, CDR2 YYDKDF (reference sequence). The CDR3 totals 13 residues. This CDR3 reads CATSRDLGTSQFF. The CDR3 DNA reads TGTGCCACCAGCAGAGATCTAGGGACTAGTCAGTTCTTC.

The chain has TRBV2 and TRBJ2-7; D is ambiguous. The CDR3 is made up of 13 amino acids. V was cut by 3 bases and J by 2 bases, with 8 bases left in between. Germline CDR1 SNHLY, CDR2 FYNNEI. CDR3 bases: TGTGCCAGCAGTGATTCTGTAACCTACGAGCAGTACTTC. Translating gives CASSDSVTYEQYF.

This clone was recorded once. The chain recombines TRBV18 with TRBJ2-7; possible D gene TRBD1, 5 bases. Per germline, CDR1 KGHSH and CDR2 LQKENI. The V end lost 5 bases, the J end lost 0 bases, and 14 bases lay between the germline ends. This CDR3 comprises 15 residues. DNA of the CDR3: TGTGCCAGCTCATCAACCGCCGACAGCTCCTACGAGCAGTACTTC. This codes for CASSSTADSSYEQYF.

The V and J genes are TRBV2 and TRBJ2-3, with D possibly called TRBD1 or TRBD2 (5 bases each). This CDR3 is 15 amino acids long. V shed 2 bases and J shed 3 bases, with 12 bases lying between them. Germline loops: CDR1 SNHLY, CDR2 FYNNEI. The CDR3 DNA follows: TGTGCCAGCAGTGAAAACATGGGACCGACAGATACGCAGTATTTT. Translated: CASSENMGPTDTQYF. The variable domain in full, with the rest retrieved from reference TRBV2 and TRBJ2-3, is EPEVTQTPSHQVTQMGQEVILRCVPISNHLYFYWYRQILGQKVEFLVSFYNNEISEKSEIFDDQFSVERPDGSNFTLKIRSTKLEDSAMYFCASSENMGPTDTQYFGPGTRLTVL.

The J gene is TRBJ2-3, the V gene TRBV5-1, with TRBD2 matching over 8 bases. The CDR3 consists of 13 residues. Germline CDR1 is SGHRS and CDR2 is YFSETQ. After removal of 4 bases from V and 4 bases from J, the junction contained 2 bases not matched to a gene. The DNA for the CDR3 is TGCGCCAGCAGCATCGGGGGGGCAGATACGCAGTATTTT. It translates to CASSIGGADTQYF. Complete variable domain (other parts from reference TRBV5-1 and TRBJ2-3): KAGVTQTPRYLIKTRGQQVTLSCSPISGHRSVSWYQQTPGQGLQFLFEYFSETQRNKGNFPGRFSGRQFSNSRSEMNVSTLELGDSALYLCASSIGGADTQYFGPGTRLTVL.

V and J are TRBV25-1 and TRBJ1-4, with 11 bases that match TRBD1. J lost 5 bases, V lost 8 bases, and 4 bases had no gene match. Germline assignment: CDR1 MGHDK and CDR2 SYGVNS. The CDR3 runs to 14 residues. The CDR3 region is CASRGQGANEKLFF. The CDR3 DNA reads TGTGCCAGCCGAGGACAGGGGGCGAATGAAAAACTGTTTTTT.

On this clone: Other DNA sequences from this sample encode an identical CDR3 as well. The rearrangement links TRBV6-1 to TRBJ1-1; possible D gene TRBD1, 5 bases. V was shortened by 5 bases and J by 1 base, with 14 bases between the two germline ends. This CDR3 has 15 residues. Germline V gene lookup returns CDR1 MNHNS and CDR2 SASEGT. The CDR3 sequence is CASSLSGTGNTEAFF. As DNA, the CDR3 is TGTGCCAGCAGTTTATCCGGGACGGGGAACACTGAAGCTTTCTTT.

The chain combines TRBV2 with TRBJ1-4; D is unresolved. CDR3 length: 12 residues. Germline V gene lookup returns CDR1 SNHLY and CDR2 FYNNEI. V shed 4 bases and J shed 5 bases, with 5 bases lying between them. CDR3 in DNA: TGTGCCAGCAGTGGCAGGAATGAAAAACTGTTTTTT. The encoded protein is CASSGRNEKLFF.

The V gene is TRBV27, the J gene TRBJ1-2; 8 positions agree with TRBD1. V shed 3 bases and J 3 bases; nucleotides not matched to a gene: 6. This CDR3 comprises 15 residues. In germline, CDR1 is MNHEY, CDR2 SMNVEV (reference sequence). This CDR3 reads CASSFRDRGDYGYTF. The CDR3 coding sequence is TGTGCCAGCAGTTTTCGTGACAGGGGAGACTATGGCTACACCTTC.